Presented here are 22 T cell receptor beta chains from one specimen sequenced in a study of blood T cells in healthy people across ages. A second 7 to 11 cycle PCR used barcoded and J-beta primers. Via MiXCR, TCRdb re-called the 5' RACE reads, giving one row per CDR3 protein. The repertoire holds some 700,000 distinct CDR3 sequences, 22% seen once, with less than 25% in the top ten. The specimen was blood. These receptors originate from a man between 70 and 80 years old in good health.

The chain is built from TRBV15 and TRBJ2-3; D is unresolved. Germline values: CDR1 LNHNV, CDR2 YYDKDF (reference sequence). The CDR3 has 12 residues. Trimming pared 1 base from V and 7 bases from J, leaving 6 bases between. CDR3 loop: CATSRASNTQYF. DNA for the CDR3: TGTGCCACCAGCAGAGCGTCAAATACGCAGTATTTT.

The chain recombines TRBV5-1 with TRBJ2-5, with 9 bases aligning to TRBD1. The J call is in doubt because the DNA end fits TRBJ2-7 better. This CDR3 contains 16 residues. Germline V gene data show CDR1 as SGHRS and CDR2 as YFSETQ. The DNA for the CDR3 is TGCGCCAGCAGCTTGGCGGGACAGGGTAGGTCCTACGAGCAGTACTTC. Its translation: CASSLAGQGRSYEQYF.

The chain uses TRBV28 and TRBJ1-2; the D is unclear. Germline V CDR1 and CDR2: MDHEN, SYDVKM. CDR3 length equals 14 residues. V shed 4 bases and J shed 2 bases, with 11 bases lying between them. CDR3 DNA: TGTGCCAGCAGTTCTCCGCGGGGAAACTATGGCTACACCTTC. Its translation is CASSSPRGNYGYTF.

In DNA form, the CDR3 reads TGCAGCGTTGAAGGCGATCCGGGACTAGCGGTATACAATGAGCAGTTCTTC. This codes for CSVEGDPGLAVYNEQFF. The rearrangement uses TRBV29-1 and TRBJ2-7; 11 bases map to TRBD2. The DNA end favors TRBJ2-1, so the J call may be wrong. Germline assignment: CDR1 SQVTM and CDR2 ANQGSEA. The CDR3 length is 17 residues.

This clonotype has only a few counts. The chain is built from TRBV27 and TRBJ2-7; TRBD1 agrees at 9 bases. The end of the DNA is better explained by TRBJ2-1, so the J call may be wrong. The CDR3 runs to 14 residues. Germline CDR1 reads MNHEY; CDR2 reads SMNVEV (reference sequence). The CDR3 DNA follows: TGTGCCAGCAGCCCCGGGACAGGGAGGTTTGAGCAGTTCTTC. Its translation is CASSPGTGRFEQFF.

The V gene is TRBV7-2, the J gene TRBJ2-7; 9 nucleotides agree with TRBD2. Trimming removed 2 bases from V and 5 bases from J; junction bases left unmatched: 4. Germline loops: CDR1 SGHTA, CDR2 FQGNSA. This CDR3 comprises 14 residues. In DNA form, the CDR3 reads TGTGCCAGCAGCTTATGGGCGGGAGGGAACGAGCAGTACGTC. It translates to CASSLWAGGNEQYV.

The V call is TRBV12-3 or TRBV12-4, the J call TRBJ2-2; tentative D call: TRBD2 (5 bases). V shed 3 bases and J shed 4 bases, with 9 bases lying between them. The CDR3 is made up of 14 amino acids. The CDR3 here is CASSLRARTGELFF. The CDR3, as DNA: TGTGCCAGCAGTTTGCGGGCCCGCACCGGGGAGCTGTTTTTT.

This clonotype has more than one count but fewer than ten. The chain recombines TRBV6-2 or TRBV6-3 with TRBJ2-1; D is undetermined. The end of the DNA fits TRBJ2-7 better, so the J call may be wrong. This CDR3 spans 13 amino acids. Germline V gives CDR1 MNHEY, CDR2 SVGEGT. Here the CDR3 reads CASSLGFRSEQYV. CDR3 in DNA: TGTGCCAGCAGTTTGGGATTCAGAAGCGAGCAGTACGTC.

With regard to this clonotype: One end of the junction fails to match germline, which may point to a read error. The chain employs TRBV12-3 or TRBV12-4 and TRBJ1-1; 8 bases fit TRBD1. The length of the CDR3 is 14 residues. CDR3 sequence: CASSSDRVSTEAFF. The CDR3 DNA reads as TGTGCCAGTAGTTCGGACAGGGTTTCAACTGAAGCTTTCTTT.

This clonotype was counted ten times or more. This sequence joins TRBV5-1 and TRBJ1-5; no clear D. This CDR3 has 14 amino acids. Germline V CDR1 and CDR2: SGHRS, YFSETQ. The germline V and J ends were trimmed by 0 bases and 2 bases, with 6 bases remaining between them. Here the CDR3 reads CASSLGSGNQPQHF. As DNA, the CDR3 is TGCGCCAGCAGCTTGGGGTCTGGCAATCAGCCCCAGCATTTT.

The V and J genes are TRBV20-1 and TRBJ1-2; 8 bases map to TRBD1. V trimming: 5 bases; J trimming: 3 bases; junction bases outside the gene matches: 5. The CDR3 extends over 13 amino acids. Germline V gene lookup returns CDR1 DFQATT and CDR2 SNEGSKA (reference sequence). CDR3 sequence (DNA): TGCAGTGCTCCCAAGACAGGGGACTATGGCTACACCTTC. This codes for CSAPKTGDYGYTF.

In the case of this clonotype: One end of the junction fails to match germline, which may point to a read error. The chain joins TRBV10-2 to TRBJ2-4, with TRBD2 identical over 8 bases. CDR1 is WSHSY and CDR2 is SAAADI in the germline V gene. The CDR3 extends over 14 amino acids. CDR3 sequence: CASGESGGANIQYF. Written as DNA, the CDR3 is TGCGCCAGCGGTGAGTCGGGGGGGGCGAACATTCAGTACTTC.

This clonotype was recorded at least ten times. The genes are TRBV4-3 and TRBJ1-3; possibly TRBD1 for D (6 bases). V lost 4 bases to trimming and J lost 8 bases, with 18 bases between them. The V gene's germline CDR1 is LGHNA and CDR2 YSLEER. This CDR3 comprises 15 residues. The CDR3 region has the DNA TGCGCCAGCAGCCCGAAGGCAGGGGTGTCTGACACCATATATTTT. Translation: CASSPKAGVSDTIYF.

This chain connects TRBV4-3 to TRBJ2-1; maybe TRBD1 (5 bases). The CDR3 has 14 amino acids. The germline V gene encodes CDR1 LGHNA and CDR2 YSLEER. V lost 4 bases and J lost 5, with 12 bases in between. The chain's CDR3 is CASSRQGYNNEQFF. The CDR3 DNA reads TGCGCCAGCAGCCGGCAGGGATATAACAATGAGCAGTTCTTC.

The chain employs TRBV4-1 and TRBJ2-1; D is possibly TRBD1 (6 bases). V lost 4 bases to trimming and J lost 5 bases, with 15 bases between them. The CDR3 contains 15 residues. Germline CDR1 and CDR2: MGHRA and YSYEKL. CDR3 protein: CASSLRDIPDNEQFF. The CDR3, as DNA: TGCGCCAGCAGCCTCCGGGACATCCCGGACAATGAGCAGTTCTTC.

This clonotype was counted only a few times. The chain combines TRBV20-1 with TRBJ1-4; 7 bases align to TRBD1. After removal of 4 bases from V and 7 bases from J, the junction contained 9 bases not matched to a gene. The CDR3 runs to 14 residues. The germline V gene encodes CDR1 DFQATT and CDR2 SNEGSKA (reference sequence). The CDR3, as DNA: TGCAGTGCTACGAGGGGGCTGGAGGGTGAAAAACTGTTTTTT. This sequence encodes CSATRGLEGEKLFF.

The chain joins TRBV7-2 to TRBJ2-5, with D hard to call. Trimming removed 6 bases from V and 1 base from J, with 12 bases in between. CDR1 is SGHTA and CDR2 is FQGNSA in the germline V gene. This CDR3 region has 14 residues. CDR3 sequence reads: CASSLDWTQETQYF. CDR3 DNA: TGTGCCAGCAGTCTTGACTGGACCCAAGAGACCCAGTACTTC.

The rearrangement uses TRBV6-5 and TRBJ2-4, with 7 bases identical to TRBD1. Germline assignment: CDR1 MNHEY and CDR2 SVGAGI. The length of the CDR3 is 16 residues. V lost 5 bases to trimming and J lost 1 base; unmatched junction nucleotides: 8. Here the CDR3 DNA reads TGTGCCAGCAGTCTTACAGGGGTAGCGGCCAAAAACATTCAGTACTTC. It is translated as CASSLTGVAAKNIQYF.

This clonotype was counted only a few times. The J gene is TRBJ2-1, the V gene TRBV28; 11 nucleotides line up with TRBD2. The germline gives CDR1 MDHEN, CDR2 SYDVKM. Trimming cost V 6 bases and J 7 bases; bases outside gene matches: 11. CDR3 length: 16 residues. CDR3 bases: TGTGCCAGCAGCCGGTCCGGACTAGCGGGTCAAAATGAGCAGTTCTTC. It specifies CASSRSGLAGQNEQFF.

V and J are TRBV7-2 and TRBJ2-3; 14 nucleotides match TRBD2. The V and J ends lost 4 bases and 2 bases, in that order; junction bases with no gene match: 5. The CDR3 extends over 17 amino acids. Germline V gene lookup returns CDR1 SGHTA and CDR2 FQGNSA. CDR3 bases: TGTGCCAGCAGCTCCCGACTAGCGGGAGGGATCACAGATACGCAGTATTTT. This codes for CASSSRLAGGITDTQYF.

The chain combines TRBV6-6 with TRBJ2-3, with TRBD2 matching over 14 bases. The germline gives CDR1 MNHNY, CDR2 SVGAGI (reference sequence). Trimming cost V 4 bases and J 6 bases; bases outside gene matches: 9. This CDR3 is 17 amino acids long. CDR3 loop: CASSFRLAGGPKDTQYF. The CDR3 bases are TGTGCCAGCAGTTTTCGACTAGCGGGGGGGCCCAAGGATACGCAGTATTTT.

V and J are TRBV5-1 and TRBJ2-2; 8 nucleotides agree with TRBD1. V dropped 2 bases and J dropped 7; count of bases not matched to a gene: 7. CDR1 is SGHRS, CDR2 YFSETQ, per germline. This CDR3 has 15 amino acids. CDR3 bases: TGCGCCAGCAGCTTCCCCAGGGGGCAAGTCGGGGAGCTGTTTTTT. Residues: CASSFPRGQVGELFF. The full variable domain, its missing parts supplied by reference TRBV5-1 and TRBJ2-2, is KAGVTQTPRYLIKTRGQQVTLSCSPISGHRSVSWYQQTPGQGLQFLFEYFSETQRNKGNFPGRFSGRQFSNSRSEMNVSTLELGDSALYLCASSFPRGQVGELFFGEGSRLTVL.